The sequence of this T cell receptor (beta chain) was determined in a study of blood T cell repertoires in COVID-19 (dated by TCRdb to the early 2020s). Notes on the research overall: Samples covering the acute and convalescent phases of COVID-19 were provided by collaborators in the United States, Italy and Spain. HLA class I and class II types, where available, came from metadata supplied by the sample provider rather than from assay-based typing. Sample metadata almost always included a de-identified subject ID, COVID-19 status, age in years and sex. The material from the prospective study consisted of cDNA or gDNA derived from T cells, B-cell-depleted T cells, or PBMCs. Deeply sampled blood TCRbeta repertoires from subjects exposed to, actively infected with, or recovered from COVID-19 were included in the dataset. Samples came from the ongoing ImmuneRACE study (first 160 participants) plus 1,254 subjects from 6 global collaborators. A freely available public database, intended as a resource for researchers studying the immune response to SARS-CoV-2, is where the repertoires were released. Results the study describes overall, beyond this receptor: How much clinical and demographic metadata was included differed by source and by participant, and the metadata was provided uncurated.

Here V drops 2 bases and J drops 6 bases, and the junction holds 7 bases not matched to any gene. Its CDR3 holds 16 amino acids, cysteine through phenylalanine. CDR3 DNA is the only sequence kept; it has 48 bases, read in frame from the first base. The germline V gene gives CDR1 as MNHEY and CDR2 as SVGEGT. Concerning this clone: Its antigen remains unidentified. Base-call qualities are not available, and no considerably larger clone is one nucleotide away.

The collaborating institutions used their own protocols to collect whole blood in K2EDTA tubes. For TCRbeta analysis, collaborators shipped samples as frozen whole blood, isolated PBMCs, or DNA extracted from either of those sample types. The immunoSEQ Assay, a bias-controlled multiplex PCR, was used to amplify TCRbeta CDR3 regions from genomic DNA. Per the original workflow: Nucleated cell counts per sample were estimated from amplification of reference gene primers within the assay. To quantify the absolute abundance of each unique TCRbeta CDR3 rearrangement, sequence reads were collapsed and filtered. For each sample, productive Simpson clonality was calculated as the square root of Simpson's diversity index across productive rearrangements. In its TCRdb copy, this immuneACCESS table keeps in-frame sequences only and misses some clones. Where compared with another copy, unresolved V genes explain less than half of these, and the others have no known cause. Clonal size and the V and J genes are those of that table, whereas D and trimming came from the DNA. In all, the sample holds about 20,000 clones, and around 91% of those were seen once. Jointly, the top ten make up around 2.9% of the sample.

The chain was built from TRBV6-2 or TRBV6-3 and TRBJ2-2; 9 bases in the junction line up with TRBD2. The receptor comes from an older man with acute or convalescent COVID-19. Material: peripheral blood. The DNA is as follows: TGTGCCAGCAGTTACGGGACTAGCAGCTTGCCCGGGGAGCTGTTTTTT. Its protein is CASSYGTSSLPGELFF.